The 15 T cell receptor beta chains below all came from one sample that was sequenced in a study of T cells after posttransplantation cyclophosphamide. Here immunoSEQ multiplex PCR was the method, and the copy in TCRdb shows in-frame clones only, minus some. Captured here are over 10,000 clones, none seen once; the top ten comprise about 25%. Cyclophosphamide on days +3 and +4 followed busulfan-fludarabine conditioning and a marrow graft. This material consisted of PBMCs, taken after allogeneic stem cell transplant with posttransplant cyclophosphamide. The receptors stem from a female patient between 35 and 55 years old who received an allogeneic stem cell transplant from an unrelated donor, was CMV-positive, and had acute GVHD only. The graft donor may have contributed some T cells.

The sample holds many counts of this clone. The CDR3 DNA is TGCGCCAGCAGCTTGGACAGGGGAAGTGAAAAACTGTTTTTT. Protein product: CASSLDRGSEKLFF. The chain couples TRBV5-1 to TRBJ1-4; 7 nucleotides line up with TRBD1. This CDR3 is built from 14 residues. The V and J ends lost 0 bases and 7 bases, in that order; junction bases with no gene match: 3. Germline lookup yields CDR1 SGHRS and CDR2 YFSETQ.

This clone showed up many times. The V call is TRBV5-6, the J call TRBJ1-6; no clear D gene. Germline CDR1 is SGHDT and CDR2 is YYEEEE. This CDR3 contains 18 residues. The V and J ends lost 0 bases and 9 bases respectively, with 22 bases between them. CDR3: CASSLGPPGMEDASPLHF. The CDR3 DNA follows: TGTGCCAGCAGCTTGGGACCACCCGGGATGGAGGATGCTTCACCCCTCCACTTT.

This clone was counted ten times or more. The chain links TRBV6-1 to TRBJ2-7; D call uncertain. CDR1 and CDR2 (germline): MNHNS, SASEGT. V dropped 1 base and J dropped 2 bases, with 12 bases sitting between them. This CDR3 region has 15 residues. CDR3 region: CASSEVESLAYEQYV. CDR3 in DNA: TGTGCCAGCAGTGAAGTGGAGTCGCTAGCCTACGAGCAGTACGTC.

This clone has ten or more counts. The chain uses TRBV11-2 and TRBJ2-7, with 9 bases that match TRBD1. Germline assignment: CDR1 SGHAT and CDR2 FQNNGV. This CDR3 is 15 amino acids long. V trimming: 5 bases; J trimming: 0 bases; junction bases outside the gene matches: 5. CDR3 sequence (DNA): TGTGCCAGCAGCCCACTGACAGGGGGCTCCTACGAGCAGTACTTC. Its protein is CASSPLTGGSYEQYF.

This clone was counted only a few times. This rearrangement joins TRBV5-3 to TRBJ2-1, with a tentative D call TRBD1 (6 bases). TRBV5-3 is classed as an ORF, of uncertain function. V gave up 1 base and J gave up 5 bases, with 10 bases separating them. The CDR3 is made up of 14 amino acids. CDR3 sequence: CARSLMGANNEQFF. As DNA, the CDR3 is TGTGCCAGAAGCTTGATGGGGGCCAACAATGAGCAGTTCTTC.

This clone was seen repeatedly, ten times or more. The chain couples TRBV25-1 to TRBJ2-3, with D hard to call. CDR3 length: 10 amino acids. The germline V and J ends were trimmed by 8 bases and 7 bases, with 7 bases remaining between them. Germline V gene sequence: CDR1 MGHDK, CDR2 SYGVNS. The CDR3 region is CASAGYTQYF. As DNA, the CDR3 is TGTGCCAGCGCAGGATATACGCAGTATTTT. Full variable domain (remainder filled in from reference TRBV25-1 and TRBJ2-3): EADIYQTPRYLVIGTGKKITLECSQTMGHDKMYWYQQDPGMELHLIHYSYGVNSTEKGDLSSESTVSRIRTEHFPLTLESARPSHTSQYLCASAGYTQYFGPGTRLTVL.

V is TRBV5-1 and J is TRBJ2-5; TRBD2 might be the D (6 bases). The CDR3 is made up of 13 amino acids. V shed 6 bases and J shed 4 bases, with 13 bases lying between them. In germline, CDR1 is SGHRS, CDR2 YFSETQ. CDR3 bases: TGCGCCAGCATGGGACTCGACGGAGAGACCCAGTACTTC. Amino acids: CASMGLDGETQYF.

This clone was seen ten or more times. J is TRBJ2-5 and V is TRBV27; 8 positions agree with TRBD2. Germline V gene lookup returns CDR1 MNHEY and CDR2 SMNVEV (reference sequence). CDR3 size: 16 residues. The junction had 7 bases not matched to a gene; V was cut back by 3 bases and J by 1 base. CDR3 coding DNA: TGTGCCAGCAGTTTTTGGCCACTAGCGGCCCAAGAGACCCAGTACTTC. Translation gives CASSFWPLAAQETQYF.

Many counts were recorded for this clone. V and J are TRBV19 and TRBJ2-2, with TRBD1 matching over 9 bases. With V trimmed by 7 bases and J by 1 base, 4 bases remained unmatched. The CDR3 runs to 15 residues. The V gene's germline CDR1 is LNHDA and CDR2 SQIVND (reference sequence). The CDR3 reads CASISDRGNTGELFF. CDR3 DNA: TGTGCCAGTATCTCGGACAGGGGGAACACCGGGGAGCTGTTTTTT.

This clone was seen many times. V usage is TRBV5-5 and J usage is TRBJ2-7; 7 nucleotides line up with TRBD2. Germline V gene data show CDR1 as SGHKS and CDR2 as YYEKEE (reference sequence). This CDR3 is 14 amino acids long. V shed 0 bases and J 2 bases; nucleotides not matched to a gene: 2. CDR3 nucleotide sequence: TGTGCCAGCAGCTTGGAGCTAGCGGCCTACGAGCAGTACTTC. It encodes CASSLELAAYEQYF. The full variable domain, in which reference TRBV5-5 and TRBJ2-7 provide the parts outside the CDR3, is DAGVTQSPTHLIKTRGQQVTLRCSPISGHKSVSWYQQVLGQGPQFIFQYYEKEERGRGNFPDRFSARQFPNYSSELNVNALLLGDSALYLCASSLELAAYEQYFGPGTRLTVT.

V and J are TRBV5-6 and TRBJ2-7; the match to TRBD2 covers 10 bases. Germline CDR1 and CDR2: SGHDT and YYEEEE. The CDR3 covers 16 residues. Trimming removed 2 bases from V and 6 bases from J; junction bases left unmatched: 11. This CDR3 reads CASSFFGASGGGEQYF. CDR3 DNA: TGTGCCAGCAGCTTCTTCGGGGCTAGCGGGGGTGGCGAGCAGTACTTC.

This chain links TRBV5-1 with TRBJ2-7; possible D gene TRBD2, 5 bases. The germline CDR1 and CDR2 sequences are SGHRS and YFSETQ. The CDR3 extends over 14 amino acids. V lost 4 bases and J 2 bases, leaving 13 bases between the germline ends. The CDR3 loop is CASSVLGGTYEQYF. CDR3 nucleotide sequence: TGCGCCAGCAGCGTGCTAGGAGGCACCTACGAGCAGTACTTC.

This clone was counted at least ten times. V and J are TRBV27 and TRBJ2-3; D remains ambiguous. Germline-derived CDR1 and CDR2 are MNHEY and SMNVEV (reference sequence). The CDR3 runs 14 residues. V was cut by 2 bases and J by 4 bases, with 10 bases left in between. The chain's CDR3 is CASSLSPRADTQYF. CDR3 coding DNA: TGTGCCAGCAGTTTAAGCCCCCGTGCAGATACGCAGTATTTT.

This clone was observed a few times. This chain joins TRBV9 and TRBJ1-6; unclear D gene. Germline V gene lookup returns CDR1 SGDLS and CDR2 YYNGEE. Trimming took off 1 base at V and 8 bases at J, with 16 bases between the two ends. This CDR3 comprises 16 residues. CDR3 DNA: TGTGCCAGCAGCGTACCGTGGGCCCATTGGGATTCACCCCTCCACTTT. Its protein is CASSVPWAHWDSPLHF.

The table lists this clone with many counts. The chain joins TRBV7-9 to TRBJ2-6, with D maybe TRBD1 (5 bases). Per germline, CDR1 SEHNR and CDR2 FQNEAQ (reference sequence). Trimming removed 4 bases at V and 0 bases at J, with 10 bases between. The CDR3 loop spans 16 amino acids. The CDR3 spells CASSSAGFSGANVLTF. CDR3 bases: TGTGCCAGCAGCTCCGCAGGGTTCTCTGGGGCCAACGTCCTGACTTTC.